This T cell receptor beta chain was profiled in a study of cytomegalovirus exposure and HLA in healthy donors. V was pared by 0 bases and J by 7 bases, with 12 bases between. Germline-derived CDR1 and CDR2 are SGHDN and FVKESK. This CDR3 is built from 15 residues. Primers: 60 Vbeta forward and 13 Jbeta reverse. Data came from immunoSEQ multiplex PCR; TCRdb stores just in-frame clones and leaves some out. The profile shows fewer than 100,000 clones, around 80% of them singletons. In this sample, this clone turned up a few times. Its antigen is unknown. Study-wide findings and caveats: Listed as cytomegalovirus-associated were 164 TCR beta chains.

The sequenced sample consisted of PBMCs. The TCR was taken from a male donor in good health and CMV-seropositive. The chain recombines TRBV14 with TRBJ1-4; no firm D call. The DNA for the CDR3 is TGTGCCAGCAGCCAAGATACGAGGGTAGGTGAAAAACTGTTTTTT. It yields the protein CASSQDTRVGEKLFF.